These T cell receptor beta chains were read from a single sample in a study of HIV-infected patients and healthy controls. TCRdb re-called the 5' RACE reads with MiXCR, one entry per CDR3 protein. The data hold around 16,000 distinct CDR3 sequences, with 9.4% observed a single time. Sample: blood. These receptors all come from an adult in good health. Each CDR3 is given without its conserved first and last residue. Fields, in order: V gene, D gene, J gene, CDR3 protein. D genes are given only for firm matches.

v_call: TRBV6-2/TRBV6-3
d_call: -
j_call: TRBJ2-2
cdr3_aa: ASSYLRSGELF

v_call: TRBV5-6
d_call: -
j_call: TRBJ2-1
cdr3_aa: ASSLSGTYNEQF

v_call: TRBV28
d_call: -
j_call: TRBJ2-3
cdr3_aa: ASSSPDTTDTQY

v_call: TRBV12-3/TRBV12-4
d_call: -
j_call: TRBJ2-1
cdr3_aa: ASSSTHRGSPYNEQF

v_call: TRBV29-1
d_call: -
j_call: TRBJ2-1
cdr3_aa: SVAGTLTYNEQF

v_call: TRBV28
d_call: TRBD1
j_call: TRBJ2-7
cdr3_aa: ATGPSGQGTYEQY

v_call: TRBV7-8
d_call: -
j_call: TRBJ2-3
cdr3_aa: ASSLRAKGTDTQY

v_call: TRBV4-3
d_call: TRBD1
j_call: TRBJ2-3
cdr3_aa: ASSQDMGQGADTQY

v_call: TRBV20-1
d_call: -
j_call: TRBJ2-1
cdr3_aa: SARDFESKDRGQF

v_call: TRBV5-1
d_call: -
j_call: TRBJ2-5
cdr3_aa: ASRGRAGQETQY

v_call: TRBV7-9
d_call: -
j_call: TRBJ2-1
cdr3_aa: ASSLVVAHEQF

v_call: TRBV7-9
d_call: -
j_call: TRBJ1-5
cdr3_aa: ATQELSNQPQH

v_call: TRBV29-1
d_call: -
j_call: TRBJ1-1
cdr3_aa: SVEFEGNTEAF

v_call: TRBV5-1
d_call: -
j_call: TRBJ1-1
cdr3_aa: ASSLGLTYSNTEAF

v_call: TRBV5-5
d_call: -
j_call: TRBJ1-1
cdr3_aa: ASSLLTPGTEAF